This T cell receptor (beta chain) came from a study of CD4 T cells in relation to SARS-CoV-2 and coronaviruses. V was shortened by 3 bases and J by 9 bases, with 21 bases between the two germline ends. Germline V gene sequence: CDR1 LNHDA, CDR2 SQIVND (reference sequence). The length of the CDR3 is 16 residues. CD4+ T cells from unexposed donors were obtained before the COVID-19 pandemic (2011-2018). After less than 11 days of culture, CD4+ T cells were isolated. Sequencing used immunoSEQ multiplex PCR; TCRdb keeps in-frame clones, though not all of them. Of tens of thousands of clones in the sample, over 60% are singletons; the top ten hold roughly a fifth. This clone was observed a few times. The antigen remains unidentified.

The sequence was collected from a human donor in good health. Sample: CD4+ T cells from PBMCs, cultured in vitro. The rearrangement joins TRBV19 to TRBJ1-3; D perhaps matches TRBD1 (5 bases). Here the CDR3 reads CASSIGTRGARGTIYF. For the CDR3, the DNA is TGTGCCAGTAGTATTGGCACAAGAGGGGCCCGGGGCACCATATATTTT.